This T cell receptor beta chain was recovered during a study of T cells and Merkel cell carcinoma outcomes (TCRdb year 2020). Broadly, across the study: The tumor T-cell repertoire, together with T-cell density, was examined as a predictor of clinical outcome in patients with Merkel cell carcinoma. What the research found in general, with its limitations: According to the report, clinical outcomes in Merkel cell carcinoma patients could be predicted using T-cell density together with features of the T-cell repertoire.

Samples came from patients with Merkel cell carcinoma. Library preparation employed the immunoSEQ multiplex PCR assay. The table comes from immuneACCESS by way of TCRdb, which keeps in-frame sequences with V and J called. Part of the clones is missing from these tables; in studies checked, under half for an unresolved V gene and the rest for unknown reasons. The sample data list about 1,900 clones, and 77% of these were observed just once. The ten top clones hold approximately 27% of the sample. A note on this clone: Its specific antigen is unknown. There are no base qualities to consult, and no much larger clone falls within one base.

The CDR3 sequence holds 16 residues, the cysteine and phenylalanine included. Of all the DNA, just the CDR3 is kept, 48 bases in frame from base 1. The germline V gene encodes CDR1 LNHDA and CDR2 SQIVND (reference sequence). Germline trimming: 0 bases from V, 6 bases from J; junction bases outside gene matches: 9. Sequencing was done on a sample of tumor tissue from Merkel cell carcinoma. This TCR derives from a human donor with Merkel cell carcinoma. The sequence joins TRBV19 to TRBJ2-7; 9 bases in between match TRBD1. The CDR3 here reads CASSIDSGTGFGEQYF. The nucleotide sequence reads TGTGCCAGTAGTATAGATAGTGGGACAGGGTTCGGCGAGCAGTACTTC. With the portions outside the CDR3 filled from the reference TRBV19 and TRBJ2-7 genes, the complete variable region becomes DGGITQSPKYLFRKEGQNVTLSCEQNLNHDAMYWYRQDPGQGLRLIYYSQIVNDFQKGDIAEGYSVSREKKESFPLTVTSAQKNPTAFYLCASSIDSGTGFGEQYFGPGTRLTVT.